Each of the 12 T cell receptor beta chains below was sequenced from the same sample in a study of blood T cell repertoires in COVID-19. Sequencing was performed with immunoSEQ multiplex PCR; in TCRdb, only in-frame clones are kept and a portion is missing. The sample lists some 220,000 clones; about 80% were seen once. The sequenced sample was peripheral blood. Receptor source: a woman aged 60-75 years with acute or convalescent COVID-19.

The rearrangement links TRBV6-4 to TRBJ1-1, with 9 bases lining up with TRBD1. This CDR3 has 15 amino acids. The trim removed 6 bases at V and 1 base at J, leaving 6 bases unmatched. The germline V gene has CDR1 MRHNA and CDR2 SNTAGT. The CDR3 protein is CASSRTGDGNTEAFF. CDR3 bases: TGTGCCAGCAGCAGGACAGGGGATGGGAACACTGAAGCTTTCTTT.

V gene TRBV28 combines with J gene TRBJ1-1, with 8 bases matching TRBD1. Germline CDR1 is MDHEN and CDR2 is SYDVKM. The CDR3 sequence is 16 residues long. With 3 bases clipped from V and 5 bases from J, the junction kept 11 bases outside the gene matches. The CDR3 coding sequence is TGTGCCAGCAGTTTTATCCCGACAGGGGTAGGGACTGAAGCTTTCTTT. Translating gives CASSFIPTGVGTEAFF.

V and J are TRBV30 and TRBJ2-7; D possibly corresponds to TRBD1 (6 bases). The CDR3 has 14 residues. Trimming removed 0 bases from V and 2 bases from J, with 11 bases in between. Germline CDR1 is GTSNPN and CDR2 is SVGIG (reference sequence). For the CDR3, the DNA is TGTGCCTGGAGTGTCGACAGGCGCACCTACGAGCAGTACTTC. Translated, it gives CAWSVDRRTYEQYF.

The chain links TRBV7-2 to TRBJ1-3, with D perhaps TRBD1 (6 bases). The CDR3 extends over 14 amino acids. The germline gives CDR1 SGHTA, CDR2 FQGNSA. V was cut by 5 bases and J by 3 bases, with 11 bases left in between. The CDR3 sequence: CASSTTGYGNTIYF. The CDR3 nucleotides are TGTGCCAGCAGCACGACAGGTTATGGAAACACCATATATTTT.

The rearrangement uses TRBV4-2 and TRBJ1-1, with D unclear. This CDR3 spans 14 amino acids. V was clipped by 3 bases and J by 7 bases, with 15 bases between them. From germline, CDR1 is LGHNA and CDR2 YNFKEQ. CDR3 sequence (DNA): TGTGCCAGCAGCCACCGCGCGCGGAGCGTTGAAGCTTTCTTT. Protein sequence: CASSHRARSVEAFF.

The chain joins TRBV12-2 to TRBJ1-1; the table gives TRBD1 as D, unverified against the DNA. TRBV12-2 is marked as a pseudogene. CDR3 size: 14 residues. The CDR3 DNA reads TGTGCAAGTCGCTTGGAACAGGGTAAGAGGATAGCTTTCTTT. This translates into CASRLEQGKRIAFF.

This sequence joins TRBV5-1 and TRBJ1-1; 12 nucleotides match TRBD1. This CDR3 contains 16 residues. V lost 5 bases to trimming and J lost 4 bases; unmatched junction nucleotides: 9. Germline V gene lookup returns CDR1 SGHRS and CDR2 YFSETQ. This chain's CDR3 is CASRSRDRGPGTEAFF. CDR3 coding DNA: TGCGCCAGCAGGTCCCGGGACAGGGGGCCGGGCACTGAAGCTTTCTTT.

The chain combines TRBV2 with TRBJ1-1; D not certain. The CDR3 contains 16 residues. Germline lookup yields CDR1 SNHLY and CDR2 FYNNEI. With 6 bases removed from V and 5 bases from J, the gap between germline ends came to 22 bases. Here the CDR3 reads CASSGRVGYRRTEAFF. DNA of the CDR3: TGTGCCAGCAGCGGGAGAGTTGGATATAGAAGGACTGAAGCTTTCTTT. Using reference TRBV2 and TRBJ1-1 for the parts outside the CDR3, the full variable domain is EPEVTQTPSHQVTQMGQEVILRCVPISNHLYFYWYRQILGQKVEFLVSFYNNEISEKSEIFDDQFSVERPDGSNFTLKIRSTKLEDSAMYFCASSGRVGYRRTEAFFGQGTRLTVV.

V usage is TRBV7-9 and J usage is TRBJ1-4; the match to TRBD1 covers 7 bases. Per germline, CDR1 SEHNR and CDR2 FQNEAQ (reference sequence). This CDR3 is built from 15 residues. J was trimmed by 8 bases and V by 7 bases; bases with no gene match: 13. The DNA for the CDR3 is TGTGCCAGCACCTCACCCTCGACAGGGAACGAAAAACTGTTTTTT. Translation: CASTSPSTGNEKLFF.

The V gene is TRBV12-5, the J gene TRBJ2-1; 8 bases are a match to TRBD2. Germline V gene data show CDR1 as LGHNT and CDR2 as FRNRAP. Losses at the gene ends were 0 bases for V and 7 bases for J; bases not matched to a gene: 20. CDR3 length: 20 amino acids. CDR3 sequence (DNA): TGTGCTAGTGGTTTGGTACTCGGAAGCGGGTCCCTCCGGGGGGGGAATGAGCAGTTCTTC. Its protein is CASGLVLGSGSLRGGNEQFF. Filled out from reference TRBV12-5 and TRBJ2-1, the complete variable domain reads DARVTQTPRHKVTEMGQEVTMRCQPILGHNTVFWYRQTMMQGLELLAYFRNRAPLDDSGMPKDRFSAEMPDATLATLKIQPSEPRDSAVYFCASGLVLGSGSLRGGNEQFFGPGTRLTVL.

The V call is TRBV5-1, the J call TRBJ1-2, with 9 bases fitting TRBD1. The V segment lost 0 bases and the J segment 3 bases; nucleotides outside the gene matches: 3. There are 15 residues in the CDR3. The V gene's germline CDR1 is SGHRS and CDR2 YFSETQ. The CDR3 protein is CASSLGDRDHYGYTF. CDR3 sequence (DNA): TGCGCCAGCAGCTTGGGGGACAGGGATCACTATGGCTACACCTTC.

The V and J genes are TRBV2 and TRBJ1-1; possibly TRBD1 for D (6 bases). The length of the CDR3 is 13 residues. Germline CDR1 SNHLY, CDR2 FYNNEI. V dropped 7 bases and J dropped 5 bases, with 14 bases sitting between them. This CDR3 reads CASTQGMRTEAFF. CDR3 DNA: TGTGCCAGCACACAGGGCATGAGGACTGAAGCTTTCTTT.